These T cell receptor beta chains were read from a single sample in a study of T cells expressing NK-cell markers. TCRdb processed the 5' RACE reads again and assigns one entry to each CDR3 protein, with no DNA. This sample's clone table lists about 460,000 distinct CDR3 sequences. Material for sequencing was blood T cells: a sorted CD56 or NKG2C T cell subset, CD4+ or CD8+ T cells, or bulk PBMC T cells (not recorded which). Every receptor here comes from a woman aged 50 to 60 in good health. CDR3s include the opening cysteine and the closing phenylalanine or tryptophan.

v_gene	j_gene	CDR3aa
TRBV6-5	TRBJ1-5	CASPRGLISNQPQHF
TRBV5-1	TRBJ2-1	CASSLENLGNEQFF
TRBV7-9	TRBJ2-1	CASSFGLTGYNEQFF
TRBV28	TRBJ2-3	CASTSTLGGEGRSTDTQYF
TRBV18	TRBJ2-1	CASSPVSGIYNEQFF
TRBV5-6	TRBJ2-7	CASSHAGTGSYEQYF
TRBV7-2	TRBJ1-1	CASSTLWGRNTEAFF
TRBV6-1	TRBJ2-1	CASIGIAVSYNEQFF
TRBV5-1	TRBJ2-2	CASSWGHSNTGELFF
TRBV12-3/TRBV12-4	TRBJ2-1	CASRGPSGYNEQFF
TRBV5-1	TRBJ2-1	CASSMAQPLYEQFF
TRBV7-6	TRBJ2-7	CASRDGRHGEQYF
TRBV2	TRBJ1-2	CASSENANYGYTF
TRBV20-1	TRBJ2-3	CSAAPTSHTDTQYF
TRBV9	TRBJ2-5	CASSDPGTGWSETQYF
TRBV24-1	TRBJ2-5	CATSEALAGVYETQYF
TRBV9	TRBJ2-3	CASSVGGQGSFTDTQYF
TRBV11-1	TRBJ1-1	CASSRFGTEAFF
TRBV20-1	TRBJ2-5	CSARGARGSGETQYF
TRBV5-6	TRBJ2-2	CASSLFGLAGSKIGELFF
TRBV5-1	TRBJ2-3	CASRRPSTDTQYF
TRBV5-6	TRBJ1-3	CASSFTGTGDSGNTIYF
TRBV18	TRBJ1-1	CASSPQGTPNTEAFF
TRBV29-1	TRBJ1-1	CSALTANTEAFF
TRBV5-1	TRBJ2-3	CASSSGLAVPDTQYF
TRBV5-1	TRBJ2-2	CASSLVPPPTSGISSGELFF
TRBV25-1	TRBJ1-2	CASSAHGQGYGYTF
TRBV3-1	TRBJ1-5	CASSQTRHLNQPQHF
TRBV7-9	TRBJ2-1	CASSPAGVQFF
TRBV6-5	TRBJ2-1	CASSSTFWNEQFF
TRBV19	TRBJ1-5	CATRQTGGSQPQHF
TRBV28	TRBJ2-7	CASSYFSANYEQYF
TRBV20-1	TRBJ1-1	CSAGTGYTEAFF
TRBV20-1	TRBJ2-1	CSPGGYSNSYNEQFF
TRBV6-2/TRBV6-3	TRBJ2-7	CASRRRGSRGYEQYF
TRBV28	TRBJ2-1	CASSSVTGTDDNEQFF
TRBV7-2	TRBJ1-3	CASSLRIGTGSSGNTIYF
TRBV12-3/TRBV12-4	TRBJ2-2	CASSLRDWGAGELFF